One sample yielded the 27 T cell receptor beta chains listed below, sequenced in a study of Ad26.COV2.S vaccination and SARS-CoV-2 variants. Treatment noted: around 19 received Ad26.COV2.S at low or high dose, single or two shots; several received placebo; per-sample allocation not given. All samples were drawn on day 63, counting from the first vaccine or placebo injection. Clones were sequenced by immunoSEQ multiplex PCR, and TCRdb holds only the in-frame ones, with some missing. This sample has some 330,000 clones, with almost 90% found just once. The sample in question was peripheral blood, obtained in a trial of Ad26.COV2.S vaccine versus placebo. The receptors were gathered from a person aged 18-65 years who received the Ad26.COV2.S COVID-19 vaccine or a placebo.

V and J are TRBV19 and TRBJ2-7, with a tentative D call TRBD1 (6 bases). The CDR3 runs to 13 residues. With 5 bases removed from V and 5 bases from J, the gap between germline ends came to 13 bases. The germline V gene encodes CDR1 LNHDA and CDR2 SQIVND (reference sequence). CDR3 sequence (DNA): TGTGCCAGTAGTTACAGGGTGGGTAACGAGCAGTACTTC. Protein: CASSYRVGNEQYF.

The V gene is TRBV6-2 or TRBV6-3, the J gene TRBJ1-5; D remains ambiguous. This CDR3 comprises 15 residues. Germline V gives CDR1 MNHEY, CDR2 SVGEGT. Deletions cut 0 bases from V and 3 bases from J, with 9 bases between. This CDR3 is CASSYSGLYNQPQHF. In DNA form, the CDR3 reads TGTGCCAGCAGTTACTCAGGACTTTACAATCAGCCCCAGCATTTT.

V and J are TRBV29-1 and TRBJ2-2; D gene ambiguous. The CDR3 is 13 amino acids. Deletions cut 4 bases from V and 4 bases from J, with 10 bases between. Germline V gene data show CDR1 as SQVTM and CDR2 as ANQGSEA. CDR3 protein: CSVVGMGTGELFF. The CDR3 DNA reads as TGCAGCGTTGTGGGCATGGGCACCGGGGAGCTGTTTTTT.

V gene TRBV5-1 combines with J gene TRBJ2-3; 7 nucleotides line up with TRBD2. CDR1 is SGHRS and CDR2 is YFSETQ in the germline V gene. The J segment lost 2 bases and the V segment lost 4 bases, leaving 7 bases of the junction unmatched. The CDR3 is 15 amino acids. The CDR3 spells CASSGRLANTDTQYF. CDR3 in DNA: TGCGCCAGCAGCGGAAGACTAGCTAACACAGATACGCAGTATTTT.

J is TRBJ2-4 and V is TRBV3-1 (or the pseudogene TRBV3-2), with TRBD2 as a possible D gene (5 bases). V lost 4 bases and J 7 bases, leaving 14 bases between the germline ends. Germline V gene sequence: CDR1 LGHDT, CDR2 YNNKEL (reference sequence). The CDR3 is 14 residues long. DNA for the CDR3: TGTGCCAGCAGCCTTACCGGGAAAGGGAACATTCAGTACTTC. Translating gives CASSLTGKGNIQYF.

The chain employs TRBV7-2 and TRBJ1-1; D gene ambiguous. Trimming pared 5 bases from V and 2 bases from J, leaving 12 bases between. In germline, CDR1 is SGHTA, CDR2 FQGNSA. There are 14 residues in the CDR3. The CDR3, as DNA: TGTGCCAGCAGCGTTTTTTCAGATAACACTGAAGCTTTCTTT. This gives the protein CASSVFSDNTEAFF.

The genes are TRBV12-3 or TRBV12-4 and TRBJ1-2; D unresolved. The CDR3 is 13 residues long. V was shortened by 6 bases and J by 4 bases, with 12 bases between the two germline ends. This CDR3 reads CASRPIASYGYTF. Written as DNA, the CDR3 is TGTGCCAGCAGACCCATAGCGTCCTATGGCTACACCTTC.

The genes are TRBV29-1 and TRBJ1-1; D is unclear. The CDR3 covers 13 residues. V was clipped by 0 bases and J by 2 bases, with 7 bases between them. Germline V gene lookup returns CDR1 SQVTM and CDR2 ANQGSEA. The CDR3 bases are TGCAGCGTTGAAGAGTATTCCAACACTGAAGCTTTCTTT. It translates to CSVEEYSNTEAFF.

The chain links TRBV3-1 (or the pseudogene TRBV3-2) to TRBJ2-3, with TRBD2 matching 9 bases. In germline, CDR1 is LGHDT, CDR2 YNNKEL (reference sequence). There are 20 residues in the CDR3. V was clipped by 3 bases and J by 2 bases; unmatched bases: 18. Here the CDR3 DNA reads TGTGCCAGCAGCCACATTATCCCAAGGGGAGCGGGGGGAACCACAGATACGCAGTATTTT. Amino acids: CASSHIIPRGAGGTTDTQYF.

This chain joins TRBV18 and TRBJ2-7, with a weak D call TRBD1 (8 bases). Germline V gene lookup returns CDR1 KGHSH and CDR2 LQKENI. Trimming left V 3 bases short and J 6 bases short, with 24 bases between. This CDR3 is built from 17 residues. CDR3 sequence reads: CASSPTKKNRGRVEQYV. The CDR3 DNA reads as TGTGCCAGCTCACCTACTAAGAAGAACAGGGGGAGGGTCGAGCAGTACGTC.

The rearrangement links TRBV6-5 to TRBJ1-4; no clear D gene. V was pared by 2 bases and J by 3 bases, with 7 bases between. Looked up from germline, CDR1 is MNHEY and CDR2 is SVGAGI. This CDR3 contains 14 residues. The CDR3 is CASSYDRANEKLFF. The CDR3 DNA reads as TGTGCCAGCAGTTACGATCGGGCTAATGAAAAACTGTTTTTT.

V gene TRBV6-2 or TRBV6-3 combines with J gene TRBJ1-6; no clear D. There are 15 residues in the CDR3. V lost 4 bases to trimming and J lost 13 bases, with 20 bases between them. Germline loops: CDR1 MNHEY, CDR2 SVGEGT. CDR3 sequence (DNA): TGTGCCAGCAGTTCCCCAATGGGAAGCATTCTGCCCCTCCACTTT. It is translated as CASSSPMGSILPLHF.

The chain employs TRBV4-1 and TRBJ2-7; D is uncertain. The CDR3 covers 13 residues. Germline CDR1 is MGHRA and CDR2 is YSYEKL. V shed 1 base and J shed 5 bases, with 9 bases lying between them. Here the CDR3 DNA reads TGCGCCAGCAGCCAAGGTCCCGCCGACGAGCAGTACTTC. This translates into CASSQGPADEQYF.

The V call is TRBV5-1, the J call TRBJ2-2, with TRBD1 as a possible D gene (5 bases). Germline CDR1 and CDR2: SGHRS and YFSETQ. The CDR3 length is 15 residues. The V gene lost 2 bases and the J gene lost 0 bases, with 8 bases spanning the gap. The CDR3 reads CASSLQAPNTGELFF. In nucleotides, the CDR3 is TGCGCCAGCAGCTTACAGGCGCCGAACACCGGGGAGCTGTTTTTT.

The rearrangement links TRBV6-1 to TRBJ1-6; no reliable D call. Looked up from germline, CDR1 is MNHNS and CDR2 is SASEGT. The V and J ends lost 2 bases and 2 bases respectively, with 25 bases between them. The CDR3 contains 21 residues. The CDR3 loop is CASSEPQGGSIIHAYNSPLHF. CDR3 nucleotide sequence: TGTGCCAGCAGTGAACCCCAAGGCGGCAGTATAATTCACGCCTATAATTCACCCCTCCACTTT.

The chain combines TRBV6-2 or TRBV6-3 with TRBJ2-7; D is possibly TRBD1 or TRBD2 (5 bases each). The CDR3 runs to 17 residues. V gave up 0 bases and J gave up 4 bases, with 19 bases separating them. Germline loops: CDR1 MNHEY, CDR2 SVGEGT. CDR3 nucleotides: TGTGCCAGCAGTTACTCTGGACGCAGGGCGGGCGCTTACGAGCAGTACTTC. Translation: CASSYSGRRAGAYEQYF.

The chain combines TRBV28 with TRBJ1-3; maybe TRBD1 (6 bases). Germline values: CDR1 MDHEN, CDR2 SYDVKM. This CDR3 contains 14 residues. Deletions cut 6 bases from V and 5 bases from J, with 14 bases between. This CDR3 is CASRGWGARNTIYF. The DNA for the CDR3 is TGTGCCAGCAGGGGGTGGGGGGCTCGAAACACCATATATTTT.

The chain carries TRBV7-3 and TRBJ2-1; 7 bases are shared with TRBD2. Germline V gene data show CDR1 as SGHTA and CDR2 as FQGTGA. This CDR3 has 16 residues. Trimming took 5 bases from V and 12 from J; bases not matched to a gene: 19. The CDR3 sequence: CASSAQVLAEPLGQFF. The CDR3 coding sequence is TGTGCCAGCAGCGCCCAGGTCCTAGCGGAACCGCTAGGGCAGTTCTTC.

This chain connects TRBV27 to TRBJ1-6, with 9 nucleotides matching TRBD1. This CDR3 is 13 amino acids long. With 7 bases clipped from V and 6 bases from J, the junction kept 1 base outside the gene matches. Germline assignment: CDR1 MNHEY and CDR2 SMNVEV (reference sequence). The CDR3 here is CASTGQGNSPLHF. The CDR3 DNA sequence: TGTGCCAGCACGGGACAGGGTAATTCACCCCTCCACTTT.

The chain recombines TRBV4-2 with TRBJ1-1; D ambiguous. V gave up 1 base and J gave up 7 bases, with 10 bases separating them. Per germline, CDR1 LGHNA and CDR2 YNFKEQ. This CDR3 has 13 residues. CDR3 DNA sequence: TGTGCCAGCAGCCAAGCGGGCGGCCGTGAAGCTTTCTTT. It codes for CASSQAGGREAFF.

The chain carries TRBV9 and TRBJ1-4, with D perhaps TRBD1 (5 bases). V was shortened by 0 bases and J by 7 bases, with 10 bases between the two germline ends. The CDR3 covers 14 residues. Germline CDR1 is SGDLS and CDR2 is YYNGEE. The CDR3 reads CASSVEAGSEKLFF. CDR3 in DNA: TGTGCCAGCAGCGTAGAGGCAGGGTCTGAAAAACTGTTTTTT.

The chain uses TRBV28 and TRBJ2-3; 7 bases match TRBD2. V shed 4 bases and J 0 bases; nucleotides not matched to a gene: 4. The CDR3 extends over 15 amino acids. The germline gives CDR1 MDHEN, CDR2 SYDVKM. The DNA of the CDR3 is TGTGCCAGCAGTTATGGGGGGGAGAGCACAGATACGCAGTATTTT. Amino acid sequence: CASSYGGESTDTQYF. Using reference TRBV28 and TRBJ2-3 for the parts outside the CDR3, the full variable domain is DVKVTQSSRYLVKRTGEKVFLECVQDMDHENMFWYRQDPGLGLRLIYFSYDVKMKEKGDIPEGYSVSREKKERFSLILESASTNQTSMYLCASSYGGESTDTQYFGPGTRLTVL.

V gene TRBV12-5 combines with J gene TRBJ1-4, with TRBD1 as a possible D gene (6 bases). Germline CDR1 and CDR2: LGHNT and FRNRAP. The CDR3 has 14 residues. Trimming pared 6 bases from V and 8 bases from J, leaving 16 bases between. The CDR3 sequence: CASGTTGYGEKLFF. CDR3 sequence (DNA): TGTGCTAGTGGCACCACAGGGTATGGCGAAAAACTGTTTTTT.

This chain uses TRBV12-5 with TRBJ1-1; the D gene is possibly TRBD1 (5 bases). CDR1 LGHNT and CDR2 FRNRAP come from the germline V gene. V was trimmed by 3 bases and J by 3 bases, leaving 11 bases between them. This CDR3 spans 14 amino acids. DNA for the CDR3: TGTGCTAGTGGTTTATCCCAGGGATACACTGAAGCTTTCTTT. As protein: CASGLSQGYTEAFF.

V is TRBV2 and J is TRBJ1-4; TRBD1 matches at 10 bases. The V and J ends lost 6 bases and 7 bases, in that order; junction bases with no gene match: 5. The CDR3 spans 14 residues. The germline gives CDR1 SNHLY, CDR2 FYNNEI. The CDR3 is CASRRQGATEKLFF. DNA of the CDR3: TGTGCCAGCAGAAGACAGGGGGCGACTGAAAAACTGTTTTTT.

This chain uses TRBV18 with TRBJ1-4; no clear D. The length of the CDR3 is 12 residues. Between the trimmed V and J ends, which lost 6 bases and 8 bases, there was a span of 10 bases. Germline V gene sequence: CDR1 KGHSH, CDR2 LQKENI. The CDR3 region has the DNA TGTGCCAGCTCGTCCAGAAGGGAAAAACTGTTTTTT. It codes for CASSSRREKLFF.

This clone was detected once. The chain uses TRBV4-3 and TRBJ2-3; 8 bases are shared with TRBD2. The CDR3 is 17 amino acids. Germline V gene lookup returns CDR1 LGHNA and CDR2 YSLEER. V gave up 0 bases and J gave up 4 bases; unmatched junction bases: 9. DNA for the CDR3: TGCGCCAGCAGCCAAGATCTCCCAGCGGGAGCCGCAGATACGCAGTATTTT. Residues: CASSQDLPAGAADTQYF.